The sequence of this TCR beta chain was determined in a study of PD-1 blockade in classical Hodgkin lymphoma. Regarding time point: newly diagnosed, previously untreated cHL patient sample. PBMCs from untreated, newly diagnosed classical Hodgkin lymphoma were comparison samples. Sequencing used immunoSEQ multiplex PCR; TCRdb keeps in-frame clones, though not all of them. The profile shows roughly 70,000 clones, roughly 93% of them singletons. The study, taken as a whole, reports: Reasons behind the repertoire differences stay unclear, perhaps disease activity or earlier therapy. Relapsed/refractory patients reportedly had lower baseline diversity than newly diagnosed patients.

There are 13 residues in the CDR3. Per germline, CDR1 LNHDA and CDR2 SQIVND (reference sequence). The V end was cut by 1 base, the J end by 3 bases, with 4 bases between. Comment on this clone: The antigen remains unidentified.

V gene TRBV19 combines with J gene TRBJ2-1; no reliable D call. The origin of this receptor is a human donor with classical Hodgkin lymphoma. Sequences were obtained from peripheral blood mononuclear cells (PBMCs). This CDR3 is CASSIGDYNEQFF. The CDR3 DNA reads TGTGCCAGTAGTATAGGGGACTACAATGAGCAGTTCTTC.